Shown below are 2 T cell receptor beta chains from a single sample sequenced in a study of blood T cell repertoires in COVID-19. Data came from immunoSEQ multiplex PCR; TCRdb stores just in-frame clones and leaves some out. Of 97,000 or so clones detected, over 85% appear once; the ten largest clones hold around 1.9%. Sequencing used peripheral blood. These receptors were taken from a woman aged 50 to 65 with COVID-19, enrolled during active disease.

This chain links TRBV19 with TRBJ1-1; D is unclear. CDR1 and CDR2 from the germline V gene are LNHDA and SQIVND (reference sequence). The CDR3 spans 13 residues. V lost 3 bases and J lost 6, with 11 bases in between. This CDR3 reads CASSMGGLAEAFF. For the CDR3, the DNA is TGTGCCAGTAGTATGGGTGGGCTCGCTGAAGCTTTCTTT.

The V gene is TRBV30, the J gene TRBJ1-1; the D gene is possibly TRBD1 (6 bases). Germline V gives CDR1 GTSNPN, CDR2 SVGIG (reference sequence). The CDR3 runs 11 residues. V gave up 0 bases and J gave up 11 bases, with 10 bases separating them. The CDR3 is CAWSVQGAAFF. In nucleotides, the CDR3 is TGTGCCTGGAGTGTACAGGGTGCGGCTTTCTTT.